A selection of T cell receptor beta chains follows, all from one sample in a study of blood T cell repertoires in COVID-19. Produced via immunoSEQ multiplex PCR; TCRdb's table is partial and in-frame only. The sample carries about 160,000 clones, 80% recorded once. The sequencing input was PBMCs or T cells enriched from blood (not recorded which). These receptors were obtained from a man in his forties who had recovered from COVID-19. The CDR3 runs from the conserved cysteine through the conserved F or W. The D gene is left open where the match is weak. A row's size may be missing; if present it is once, few, many or a size class.

TRBJ1-4,-,-,TRBV4-1,CASSQGPRGNEKLFF,TGCGCCAGCAGCCAAGGTCCGAGGGGGAATGAAAAACTGTTTTTT
TRBJ2-3,-,-,TRBV27,CASREQERTTDTQYF,TGTGCCAGCAGAGAGCAAGAGCGGACCACAGATACGCAGTATTTT
TRBJ2-2,-,TRBD2,TRBV7-6,CASSPAGSGGPTGELFF,TGTGCCAGCAGCCCTGCGGGTAGCGGGGGTCCCACCGGGGAGCTGTTTTTT
TRBJ2-1,-,TRBD2,TRBV28,CASSLGLAGARITNEQFF,TGTGCCAGCAGTCTCGGACTAGCGGGGGCCCGAATTACAAATGAGCAGTTCTTC
TRBJ2-1,-,-,TRBV30,CAWSTGISYNEQFF,TGTGCCTGGAGTACGGGGATCTCCTACAATGAGCAGTTCTTC
TRBJ1-2,few,TRBD1,TRBV6-5,CASRETGNYGYTF,TGTGCCAGCAGGGAGACAGGGAACTATGGCTACACCTTC
TRBJ1-5,-,TRBD1,TRBV27,CASSLRFGTASNQPQHF,TGTGCCAGCAGTTTACGATTCGGGACAGCCAGCAATCAGCCCCAGCATTTT
TRBJ2-5,-,-,TRBV5-1,CASSFVEGGETQYF,TGCGCCAGCAGCTTCGTTGAGGGAGGAGAGACCCAGTACTTC
TRBJ2-6,-,TRBD1,TRBV7-3,CASSSGTVISGANVLTF,TGTGCCAGCAGCTCGGGGACAGTCATCTCTGGGGCCAACGTCCTGACTTTC
TRBJ1-1,few,-,TRBV7-2,CASSLAPASEAFF,TGTGCCAGCAGCTTGGCCCCTGCCTCGGAAGCTTTCTTT
TRBJ2-2,-,TRBD1,TRBV18,CASSPDRVRTGELFF,TGTGCCAGCTCACCGGACAGGGTTCGTACCGGGGAGCTGTTTTTT
TRBJ1-5,few,-,TRBV30,CAWRPWQGENQPQHF,TGTGCCTGGAGGCCGTGGCAGGGCGAGAATCAGCCCCAGCATTTT
TRBJ1-5,-,-,TRBV27,CASSLKGPHQPQHF,TGTGCCAGCAGTTTGAAGGGGCCCCATCAGCCCCAGCATTTT
TRBJ1-2,-,TRBD1,TRBV25-1,CASSEWRDRTANYGYTF,TGTGCCAGCAGTGAATGGAGGGACAGAACCGCTAACTATGGCTACACCTTC
TRBJ1-2,-,TRBD1,TRBV6-5,CASSHTRDRAGGYTF,TGTGCCAGCAGTCACACTCGGGACAGGGCGGGGGGCTACACCTTC
TRBJ1-1,once,TRBD1,TRBV5-5,CASSLTGGSTEAFF,TGTGCCAGCAGCTTGACAGGGGGCAGCACTGAAGCTTTCTTT
TRBJ2-1,-,-,TRBV19,CASSMAGSVYNEQFF,TGTGCCAGTAGTATGGCAGGGTCCGTTTACAATGAGCAGTTCTTC
TRBJ2-7,-,-,TRBV2,CASSESWGVTPYEQYF,TGTGCCAGCAGTGAGTCTTGGGGGGTTACACCCTACGAGCAGTACTTC
TRBJ2-2,-,-,TRBV11-2,CASRLRKPGELFF,TGTGCCAGCAGGCTCAGGAAGCCCGGGGAGCTGTTTTTT
TRBJ1-1,once,TRBD1,TRBV4-1,CASSQDRGMLLLAFF,TGCGCCAGCAGCCAGGACAGGGGTATGTTGTTGTTGGCTTTCTTT
TRBJ1-1,-,TRBD1,TRBV29-1,CSVEDQDRRNTEAFF,TGCAGCGTTGAAGATCAGGACAGGCGGAACACTGAAGCTTTCTTT
TRBJ1-2,-,TRBD1,TRBV27,CASSLRDRFHGYTF,TGTGCCAGCAGTTTAAGGGACAGGTTTCATGGCTACACCTTC
TRBJ2-4,-,-,TRBV9,CASSVGAGNSDIQYF,TGTGCCAGCAGCGTAGGGGCAGGGAACTCGGACATTCAGTACTTC
TRBJ2-5,-,-,TRBV14,CASSQDLSIGETQYF,TGTGCCAGCAGCCAAGACCTTTCGATCGGTGAGACCCAGTACTTC
TRBJ2-1,many,TRBD1,TRBV6-4,CASSERQGEAYNEQFF,TGTGCCAGCAGTGAGAGACAGGGTGAGGCCTACAATGAGCAGTTCTTC
TRBJ1-2,-,TRBD1,TRBV19,CASSISGQEYGYTF,TGTGCCAGTAGTATTTCGGGACAGGAGTATGGCTACACCTTC
TRBJ1-1,-,-,TRBV20-1,CSATGGNEAFF,TGCAGTGCTACCGGCGGCAATGAAGCTTTCTTT
TRBJ2-2,-,-,TRBV3-1/TRBV3-2,CASSQGSRRVAAGELFF,TGTGCCAGCAGCCAAGGTTCGAGGAGGGTTGCGGCCGGGGAGCTGTTTTTT
TRBJ2-5,-,-,TRBV7-6,CASSSSGGYYETQYF,TGTGCCAGCAGCTCGAGCGGCGGGTACTACGAGACCCAGTACTTC
TRBJ1-2,-,-,TRBV6-5,CASIQSGGYTF,TGTGCCAGCATCCAAAGCGGGGGCTACACCTTC
TRBJ1-2,-,-,TRBV13,CASSRPRDSTFQRDGYTF,TGTGCCAGCAGCCGCCCCAGGGACTCAACCTTCCAAAGGGATGGCTACACCTTC
TRBJ2-3,few,TRBD1,TRBV7-2,CASTLGQGAPDTQYF,TGTGCCAGCACCCTCGGACAGGGGGCCCCAGATACGCAGTATTTT
TRBJ1-2,-,-,TRBV11-2,CASSSAGGGYGYTF,TGTGCCAGCAGCTCCGCGGGAGGGGGGTATGGCTACACCTTC
TRBJ1-1,-,-,TRBV2,CASSEALGGLGTEAFF,TGTGCCAGCAGTGAAGCGCTTGGGGGCTTGGGCACTGAAGCTTTCTTT
TRBJ2-3,-,TRBD2,TRBV6-5,CASSLGGGAPDTQYF,TGTGCCAGCTCCCTGGGCGGGGGGGCCCCAGATACGCAGTATTTT
TRBJ1-1,-,-,TRBV2,CASSERTEAFF,TGTGCCAGCAGTGAGAGAACTGAAGCTTTCTTT